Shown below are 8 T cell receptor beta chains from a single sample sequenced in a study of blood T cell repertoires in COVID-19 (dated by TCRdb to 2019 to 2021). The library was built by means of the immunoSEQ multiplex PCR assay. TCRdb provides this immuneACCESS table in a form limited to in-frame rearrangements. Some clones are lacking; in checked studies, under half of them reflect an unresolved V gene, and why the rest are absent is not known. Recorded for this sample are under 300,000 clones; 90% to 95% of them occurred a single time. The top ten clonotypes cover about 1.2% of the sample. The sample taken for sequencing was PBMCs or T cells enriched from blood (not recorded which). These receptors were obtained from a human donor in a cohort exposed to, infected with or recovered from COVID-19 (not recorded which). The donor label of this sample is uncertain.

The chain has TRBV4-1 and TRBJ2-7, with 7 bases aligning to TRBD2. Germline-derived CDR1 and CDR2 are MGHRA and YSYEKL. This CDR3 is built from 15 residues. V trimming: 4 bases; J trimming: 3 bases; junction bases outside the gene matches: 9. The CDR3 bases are TGCGCCAGCAGCCCTCCTCTAGCGGCGGACTACGAGCAGTACTTC. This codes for CASSPPLAADYEQYF.

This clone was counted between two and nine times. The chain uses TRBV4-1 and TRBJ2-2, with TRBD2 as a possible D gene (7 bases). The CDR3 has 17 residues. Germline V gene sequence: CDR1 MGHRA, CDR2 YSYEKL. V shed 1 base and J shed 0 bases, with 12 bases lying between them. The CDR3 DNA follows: TGCGCCAGCAGCCAAGGGGGGCGGGGGCCGAACACCGGGGAGCTGTTTTTT. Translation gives CASSQGGRGPNTGELFF.

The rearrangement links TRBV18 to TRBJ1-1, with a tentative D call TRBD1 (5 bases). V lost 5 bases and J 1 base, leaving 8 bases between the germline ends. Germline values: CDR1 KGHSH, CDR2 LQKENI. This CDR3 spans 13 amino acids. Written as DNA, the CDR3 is TGTGCCAGCTCAGGCCAGGGGAACACTGAAGCTTTCTTT. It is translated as CASSGQGNTEAFF.

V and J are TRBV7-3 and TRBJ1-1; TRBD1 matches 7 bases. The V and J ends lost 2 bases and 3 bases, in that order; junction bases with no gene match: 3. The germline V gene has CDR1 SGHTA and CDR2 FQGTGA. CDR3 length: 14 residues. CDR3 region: CASSLGTGDTEAFF. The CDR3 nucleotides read TGTGCCAGCAGCTTAGGTACAGGGGACACTGAAGCTTTCTTT.

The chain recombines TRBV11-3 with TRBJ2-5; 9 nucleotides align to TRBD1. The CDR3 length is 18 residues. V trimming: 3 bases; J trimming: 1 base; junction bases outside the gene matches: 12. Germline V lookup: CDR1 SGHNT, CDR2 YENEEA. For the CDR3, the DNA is TGTGCCAGCAGCTTGGGGAAAGGACAGGGGATAAGCCAAGAGACCCAGTACTTC. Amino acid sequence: CASSLGKGQGISQETQYF.

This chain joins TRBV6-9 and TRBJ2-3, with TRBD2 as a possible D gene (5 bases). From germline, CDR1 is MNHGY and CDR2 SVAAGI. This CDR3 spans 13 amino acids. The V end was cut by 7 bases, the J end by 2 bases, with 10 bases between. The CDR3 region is CASKERDTDTQYF. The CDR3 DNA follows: TGTGCCAGCAAAGAGAGGGACACAGATACGCAGTATTTT.

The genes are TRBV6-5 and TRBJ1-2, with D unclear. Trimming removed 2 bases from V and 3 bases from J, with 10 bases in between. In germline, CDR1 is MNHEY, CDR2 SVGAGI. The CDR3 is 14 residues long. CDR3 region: CASSYREGDYGYTF. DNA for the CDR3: TGTGCCAGCAGTTACCGGGAGGGAGACTATGGCTACACCTTC.

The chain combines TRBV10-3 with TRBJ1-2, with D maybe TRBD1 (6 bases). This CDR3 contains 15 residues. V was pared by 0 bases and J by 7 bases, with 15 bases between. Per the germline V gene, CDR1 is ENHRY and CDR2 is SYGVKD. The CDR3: CAISESMTGRGGYTF. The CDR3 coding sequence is TGTGCCATCAGTGAGTCCATGACAGGACGCGGTGGCTACACCTTC.